Presented here are 17 T cell receptor beta chains from one specimen sequenced in a study of PD-1 blockade in classical Hodgkin lymphoma. The time point here: cycle 4 day 1 (C4D1), after 6 weeks of nivolumab. Every patient relapsed after autologous stem cell transplantation, and brentuximab vedotin exposure varied. Here immunoSEQ multiplex PCR was the method, and the copy in TCRdb shows in-frame clones only, minus some. The sample contains around 45,000 clones, around 80% of which appear only once. Specimen: peripheral blood mononuclear cells (PBMCs), collected before the fourth cycle of nivolumab. The receptor set was obtained from a human donor with classical Hodgkin lymphoma.

The gene calls are TRBV27 and TRBJ2-3; D uncertain. V lost 4 bases, J lost 3 bases, and 14 bases lay in between. Germline V gene data show CDR1 as MNHEY and CDR2 as SMNVEV (reference sequence). The CDR3 has 15 amino acids. DNA for the CDR3: TGTGCCAGCAGTTCGCCCCCCCTGGGGACAGATACGCAGTATTTT. It codes for CASSSPPLGTDTQYF.

The V and J genes are TRBV30 and TRBJ2-5, with 8 positions matching TRBD1. CDR3 length: 16 residues. The V segment lost 2 bases and the J segment 4 bases; nucleotides outside the gene matches: 12. In germline, CDR1 is GTSNPN, CDR2 SVGIG (reference sequence). The CDR3 DNA sequence: TGTGCCTGGAGTCCCTCGCGGACAGGGTATGGAGAGACCCAGTACTTC. It codes for CAWSPSRTGYGETQYF.

The chain joins TRBV7-6 to TRBJ2-7, with D possibly being TRBD1 or TRBD2 (5 bases each). The CDR3 has 13 residues. The V gene's germline CDR1 is SGHVS and CDR2 FNYEAQ. Trimming took 6 bases from V and 1 from J, leaving 10 bases between them. DNA for the CDR3: TGTGCCAGCAGAGAGGGGTTATCCTACGAGCAGTACTTC. Its translation is CASREGLSYEQYF.

The rearrangement links TRBV11-3 to TRBJ2-1; D remains ambiguous. The V gene lost 0 bases and the J gene lost 7 bases, with 13 bases spanning the gap. The CDR3 is 15 residues long. Germline V CDR1 and CDR2: SGHNT, YENEEA. The CDR3 DNA reads as TGTGCCAGCAGCTTAGAGGCGACCCCTGGGAATGAGCAGTTCTTC. It specifies CASSLEATPGNEQFF.

The rearrangement joins TRBV7-2 to TRBJ2-5; D is possibly TRBD2 (6 bases). The J call may be in error: the DNA end matches TRBJ2-7 better. The CDR3 is 15 residues long. Germline loops: CDR1 SGHTA, CDR2 FQGNSA. CDR3 sequence reads: CASSVQPGSLYEQYF. The CDR3 nucleotides are TGTGCCAGCAGCGTGCAGCCCGGGAGCCTATACGAGCAGTACTTC.

This clone was found a few times. This chain links TRBV4-3 with TRBJ1-2; weak D call: TRBD1 (5 bases). This CDR3 has 15 amino acids. Between the trimmed V and J ends, which lost 1 base and 5 bases, there was a span of 14 bases. Per germline, CDR1 LGHNA and CDR2 YSLEER. The DNA for the CDR3 is TGCGCCAGCAGCCAAGGCTATGAGGGGTATTATGGCTACACCTTC. Its protein is CASSQGYEGYYGYTF.

The genes are TRBV4-3 and TRBJ2-5, with unresolved D. Judging by the DNA end, TRBJ2-7 fits better; the J call may be wrong. The CDR3 is 15 amino acids. Germline loops: CDR1 LGHNA, CDR2 YSLEER. CDR3 in amino acids: CASSQEPVSSYEQYF. In nucleotides, the CDR3 is TGCGCCAGCAGCCAGGAACCGGTTAGCTCCTACGAGCAGTACTTC.

The rearrangement links TRBV27 to TRBJ2-5; perhaps TRBD2 as D (7 bases). Per the germline V gene, CDR1 is MNHEY and CDR2 is SMNVEV (reference sequence). The length of the CDR3 is 15 residues. Deletions cut 7 bases from V and 2 bases from J, with 17 bases between. CDR3 coding DNA: TGTGCCAGCAAACAGGGACTACTCAATCAAGAGACCCAGTACTTC. Protein sequence: CASKQGLLNQETQYF.

The chain uses TRBV6-6 and TRBJ1-1; 9 positions agree with TRBD1. Unmatched junction bases numbered 0, after V lost 6 bases and J lost 7 bases. Per germline, CDR1 MNHNY and CDR2 SVGAGI (reference sequence). This CDR3 spans 11 amino acids. The CDR3: CASRGQGEAFF. CDR3 DNA: TGTGCCAGCAGGGGACAGGGTGAAGCTTTCTTT.

This clone was seen a single time. This chain uses TRBV5-4 with TRBJ1-1; D gene unclear. The CDR3 sequence is 14 residues long. Germline V CDR1 and CDR2: SGHNT, YYREEE (reference sequence). The ends were cut back, 0 bases at V and 9 bases at J, with 15 bases in the middle. CDR3 region: CASSLDSWEYKAFF. The CDR3 DNA sequence: TGTGCCAGCAGCTTGGATTCTTGGGAGTACAAAGCTTTCTTT.

The genes are TRBV7-7 and TRBJ2-5; D is ambiguous. This CDR3 contains 15 residues. Trimming left V 1 base short and J 1 base short, with 10 bases between. Germline values: CDR1 SSHAT, CDR2 FNYEAQ (reference sequence). The DNA of the CDR3 is TGTGCCAGCAGCTTAGGGGGTAACCCCCAAGAGACCCAGTACTTC. This codes for CASSLGGNPQETQYF. The whole variable domain, remainder taken from reference TRBV7-7 and TRBJ2-5, is GAGVSQSPRYKVTKRGQDVTLRCDPISSHATLYWYQQALGQGPEFLTYFNYEAQPDKSGLPSDRFSAERPEGSISTLTIQRTEQRDSAMYRCASSLGGNPQETQYFGPGTRLLVL.

This sequence joins TRBV10-3 and TRBJ1-1; TRBD1 agrees at 7 bases. CDR1 ENHRY and CDR2 SYGVKD come from the germline V gene. This CDR3 is built from 15 residues. V gave up 4 bases and J gave up 6 bases; unmatched junction bases: 11. CDR3 region: CAISGRDSDNAEAFF. In DNA form, the CDR3 reads TGTGCCATCAGTGGCCGGGACAGCGATAACGCTGAAGCTTTCTTT.

A few counts support this clone. V is TRBV7-9 and J is TRBJ1-1; tentatively, D is TRBD1 (5 bases). The V gene's germline CDR1 is SEHNR and CDR2 FQNEAQ (reference sequence). Trimming took off 3 bases at V and 3 bases at J, with 11 bases between the two ends. The CDR3 length is 14 residues. The CDR3: CASSLIGGDTEAFF. CDR3 in DNA: TGTGCCAGCAGCTTGATTGGGGGGGACACTGAAGCTTTCTTT.

This clone was picked up a small number of times. The chain joins TRBV7-2 to TRBJ2-5, with D possibly called TRBD1 or TRBD2 (5 bases each). Trimming removed 5 bases at V and 5 bases at J, with 15 bases between. CDR3 length: 14 amino acids. From germline, CDR1 is SGHTA and CDR2 FQGNSA. CDR3 loop: CASSVGAAGETQYF. CDR3 nucleotide sequence: TGTGCCAGCAGCGTCGGGGCGGCCGGGGAGACCCAGTACTTC. Drawing the rest from reference TRBV7-2 and TRBJ2-5, the complete variable domain is GAGVSQSPSNKVTEKGKDVELRCDPISGHTALYWYRQSLGQGLEFLIYFQGNSAPDKSGLPSDRFSAERTGGSVSTLTIQRTQQEDSAVYLCASSVGAAGETQYFGPGTRLLVL.

The V and J genes are TRBV19 and TRBJ1-2; D is unclear. Deletions cut 2 bases from V and 1 base from J, with 11 bases between. The germline V gene has CDR1 LNHDA and CDR2 SQIVND (reference sequence). The CDR3 sequence is 15 residues long. This CDR3 is CASSITALFNYGYTF. CDR3 nucleotides: TGTGCCAGTAGTATAACCGCCCTCTTTAACTATGGCTACACCTTC.

The genes are TRBV19 and TRBJ1-3, with D unclear. Trimming removed 4 bases at V and 0 bases at J, with 10 bases between. Germline loops: CDR1 LNHDA, CDR2 SQIVND (reference sequence). The CDR3 has 15 amino acids. This chain's CDR3 is CASSTGFTSGNTIYF. CDR3 coding DNA: TGTGCCAGTAGTACGGGGTTTACCTCTGGAAACACCATATATTTT.

This clone was counted a single time. This chain uses TRBV19 with TRBJ2-2; 7 bases are a match to TRBD1. This CDR3 region has 15 residues. Germline V gene lookup returns CDR1 LNHDA and CDR2 SQIVND (reference sequence). V lost 6 bases, J lost 7 bases, and 11 bases stayed unmatched. The CDR3 region has the DNA TGTGCCAGTAGGGAGACAGGGACCTACGGCGGGGAGCTGTTTTTT. Translating gives CASRETGTYGGELFF. Filled out from reference TRBV19 and TRBJ2-2, the complete variable domain reads DGGITQSPKYLFRKEGQNVTLSCEQNLNHDAMYWYRQDPGQGLRLIYYSQIVNDFQKGDIAEGYSVSREKKESFPLTVTSAQKNPTAFYLCASRETGTYGGELFFGEGSRLTVL.